This TCR beta chain was recorded in a study of blood T cell repertoires in COVID-19. The wider study: COVID-19 samples collected from the United States, Italy and Spain covered acute and convalescent phases. Sample material is recorded as cDNA or gDNA derived from T cells, B-cell-depleted T cells, or PBMCs.

CDR1 and CDR2 from the germline V gene are SQVTM and ANQGSEA. This CDR3 comprises 11 residues. V was clipped by 4 bases and J by 3 bases, with 6 bases between them. Per the original methods: Estimates of nucleated cell counts were drawn from the amplification of reference gene primers. Sequenced by immunoSEQ multiplex PCR; TCRdb stores in-frame clones only, minus some. V and J calls and clone size are as listed in that table; D and trimming were resolved from the DNA. In the table there are 100,000 to 150,000 clones, 84% of which are singletons. The chain combines TRBV29-1 with TRBJ1-2; no reliable D call. The clonotype comes from a woman aged 55-70 years with acute or convalescent COVID-19. Material for sequencing was peripheral blood. In DNA, the CDR3 is TGCAGCGTTGTGGCGGACTATGGCTACACCTTC. It specifies CSVVADYGYTF.